Described below is a single T cell receptor beta chain sequence and its context. What it binds is not known. Every patient relapsed after autologous stem cell transplantation, and brentuximab vedotin exposure varied. The data originate from a study of PD-1 blockade in classical Hodgkin lymphoma. Study results and limitations: Baseline diversity resembling that of newly diagnosed patients was seen in complete responders. Patients excluded were those beginning nivolumab under 1 year after ASCT.

The protocol was immunoSEQ multiplex PCR, while the TCRdb copy is restricted to in-frame clones and leaves out a portion. Counted here are about 37,000 clones, more than 65% occurring once; the ten biggest clones make up approximately 15%. The TCR was taken from a human donor with classical Hodgkin lymphoma. Sequenced material: peripheral blood mononuclear cells (PBMCs), taken before the second cycle of nivolumab.

The CDR3 DNA is TGTGCCACCGGCCTTGGGTGGGCGGGGGACGAGCAGTACTTC. Its translation is CATGLGWAGDEQYF. This chain joins TRBV15 and TRBJ2-7; TRBD2 matches at 7 bases. The CDR3 extends over 14 amino acids. V shed 8 bases and J 5 bases; nucleotides not matched to a gene: 12. Per the germline V gene, CDR1 is LNHNV and CDR2 is YYDKDF (reference sequence).